This TCR beta chain was documented in a study of blood T cell repertoires in COVID-19. In the study overall: From the United States, Italy and Spain came samples of acute and convalescent COVID-19.

As originally analysed: How many nucleated cells were present was estimated from reference gene primer amplification. Some clones are missing from TCRdb's copy, which holds only in-frame ones; the method was immunoSEQ multiplex PCR. That table is the source of V, J and clone size, and D and trimming were worked out from the DNA. The sample carries 250,000 or so clones, approximately 90% recorded once. Participant ages covered roughly 18 to 89 years across around 22 US areas. Donors were grouped by their self-reported clinical history. The source material was PBMCs or T cells enriched from blood (not recorded which). This TCR was sampled from a woman in her twenties or thirties with acute COVID-19.

In nucleotides, the CDR3 is TGTGCCAGCCGCCTAGCGGGAGGGCTCAGCGGGCCCTACGAGCAGTACTTC. It specifies CASRLAGGLSGPYEQYF. The chain carries TRBV2 and TRBJ2-7, with 12 positions matching TRBD2. The J segment lost 2 bases and the V segment lost 8 bases, leaving 13 bases of the junction unmatched. CDR3 length equals 17 residues. CDR1 is SNHLY, CDR2 FYNNEI, per germline.